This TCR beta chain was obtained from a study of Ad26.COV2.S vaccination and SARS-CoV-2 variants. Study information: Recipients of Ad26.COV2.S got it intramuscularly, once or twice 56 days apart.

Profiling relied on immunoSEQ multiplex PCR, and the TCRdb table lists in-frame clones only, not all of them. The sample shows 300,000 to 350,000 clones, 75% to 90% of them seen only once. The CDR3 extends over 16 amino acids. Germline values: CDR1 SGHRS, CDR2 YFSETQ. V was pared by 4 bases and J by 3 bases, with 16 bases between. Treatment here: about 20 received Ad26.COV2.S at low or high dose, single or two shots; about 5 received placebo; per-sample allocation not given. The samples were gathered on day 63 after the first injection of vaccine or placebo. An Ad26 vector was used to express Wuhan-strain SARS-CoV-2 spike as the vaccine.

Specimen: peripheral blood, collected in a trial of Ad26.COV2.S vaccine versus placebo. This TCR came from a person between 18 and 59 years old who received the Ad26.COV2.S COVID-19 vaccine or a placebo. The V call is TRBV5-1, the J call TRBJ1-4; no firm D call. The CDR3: CASSLSDPRPNEKLFF. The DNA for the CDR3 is TGCGCCAGCAGCCTGTCTGACCCCCGACCTAATGAAAAACTGTTTTTT.